Detailed here is one T cell receptor beta chain. Its antigen is as yet unknown. This entry is derived from a study of stem cell transplantation in POMP-related autoinflammatory disease. Study background: Defective thymoproteasomes were hypothesized to impair CD8+ T-cell positive selection.

Some clones are missing from TCRdb's copy, which holds only in-frame ones; the method was immunoSEQ multiplex PCR. Of about 7,200 clones in the sample, under 85% were seen once. The length of the CDR3 is 14 residues. Germline trimming cut 5 bases from V and 3 bases from J; bases unmatched to any gene: 3. The germline V gene has CDR1 SNHLY and CDR2 FYNNEI. Study results and limitations: Across all analyzed T-cell subsets, patients with PRAID tended toward reduced diversity and increased clonality. Patients with PRAID showed a restricted number of unique TRB V-J gene pairings.

This TCR was recovered from a human donor in good health. Sequencing was carried out using a CXCR5-defined cell subset from PBMCs. V usage is TRBV2 and J usage is TRBJ2-3, with 9 bases lining up with TRBD2. The CDR3 is CASSKTSGTDTQYF. The DNA of the CDR3 is TGTGCCAGCAGTAAGACTAGCGGTACAGATACGCAGTATTTT. The full variable domain, its missing parts supplied by reference TRBV2 and TRBJ2-3, is EPEVTQTPSHQVTQMGQEVILRCVPISNHLYFYWYRQILGQKVEFLVSFYNNEISEKSEIFDDQFSVERPDGSNFTLKIRSTKLEDSAMYFCASSKTSGTDTQYFGPGTRLTVL.